These 29 T cell receptor beta chains were sequenced from one sample in a study of blood T cell repertoires in COVID-19. Method: immunoSEQ multiplex PCR; TCRdb's copy keeps in-frame clones and lacks some. Among roughly 100,000 clones listed, about 80% were seen once. Material for sequencing was peripheral blood. Source of these receptors: a human donor in a cohort sampled during active COVID-19.

The V and J genes are TRBV19 and TRBJ1-2, with 7 positions matching TRBD1. This CDR3 spans 15 amino acids. Trimming at V came to 4 bases and at J to 0 bases, leaving 5 bases not matched to a gene. CDR1 is LNHDA and CDR2 is SQIVND in the germline V gene (reference sequence). The CDR3 sequence: CASSTGTEPNYGYTF. The CDR3 bases are TGTGCCAGTAGTACCGGGACAGAGCCTAACTATGGCTACACCTTC.

The genes are TRBV6-5 and TRBJ2-7; a possible D gene is TRBD1 (6 bases). V was shortened by 4 bases and J by 2 bases, with 12 bases between the two germline ends. This CDR3 region has 14 residues. The V gene's germline CDR1 is MNHEY and CDR2 SVGAGI. The CDR3 DNA is TGTGCCAGCAGTTCCCCGGACAGTGCCTACGAGCAGTACTTC. Encoded protein: CASSSPDSAYEQYF.

This clone has just a few counts. This sequence joins TRBV3-1 (or the pseudogene TRBV3-2) and TRBJ1-2; D not resolved. The CDR3 is 15 amino acids. Germline CDR1 reads LGHDT; CDR2 reads YNNKEL (reference sequence). V was cut by 7 bases and J by 1 base, with 16 bases left in between. CDR3 in DNA: TGTGCCAGCACCCGCAGACGGAGCGGTAACTATGGCTACACCTTC. This gives the protein CASTRRRSGNYGYTF.

This clone was seen just once. The chain couples TRBV4-3 to TRBJ1-1; TRBD1 is a possible D gene (5 bases). Trimming removed 0 bases from V and 4 bases from J, with 12 bases in between. Germline V lookup: CDR1 LGHNA, CDR2 YSLEER. CDR3 length: 15 amino acids. The CDR3 bases are TGCGCCAGCAGCCAAGATATCCAGGGAGGCACTGAAGCTTTCTTT. Encoded protein: CASSQDIQGGTEAFF.

This clone appeared a few times. This chain joins TRBV4-2 and TRBJ2-5; 9 bases are shared with TRBD2. CDR3 length: 15 amino acids. J lost 3 bases, V lost 4 bases, and 6 bases had no gene match. Looked up from germline, CDR1 is LGHNA and CDR2 is YNFKEQ. The DNA for the CDR3 is TGTGCCAGCAGCCTTAGCGGGGGCAAAGAAGAGACCCAGTACTTC. This codes for CASSLSGGKEETQYF.

This rearrangement joins TRBV9 to TRBJ2-2; 7 bases align to TRBD2. The CDR3 extends over 14 amino acids. Germline CDR1 is SGDLS and CDR2 is YYNGEE. The trim removed 3 bases at V and 4 bases at J, leaving 3 bases unmatched. In nucleotides, the CDR3 is TGTGCCAGCAGCGAAAGCGGGGCCACCGGGGAGCTGTTTTTT. Protein product: CASSESGATGELFF.

The J gene is TRBJ1-4, the V gene TRBV19, with D unresolved. Germline-derived CDR1 and CDR2 are LNHDA and SQIVND (reference sequence). The CDR3 is 14 amino acids. Between the trimmed V and J ends, which lost 5 bases and 7 bases, there was a span of 14 bases. Written as DNA, the CDR3 is TGTGCCAGTAGTCCCTCTAGCTGGGGTGAAAAACTGTTTTTT. Protein: CASSPSSWGEKLFF.

This sequence joins TRBV6-2 or TRBV6-3 and TRBJ2-1, with D unresolved. Germline assignment: CDR1 MNHEY and CDR2 SVGEGT. The CDR3 length is 11 residues. The V end lost 2 bases, the J end lost 6 bases, and 2 bases lay between the germline ends. CDR3 sequence: CASSYLNEQFF. The DNA for the CDR3 is TGTGCCAGCAGTTACCTCAATGAGCAGTTCTTC.

V and J are TRBV4-2 and TRBJ1-2, with D perhaps TRBD1 (6 bases). This CDR3 is built from 16 residues. Between the trimmed V and J ends, which lost 3 bases and 8 bases, there was a span of 22 bases. Germline values: CDR1 LGHNA, CDR2 YNFKEQ. CDR3 amino acids: CASSQGSPGGGEGYTF. In nucleotides, the CDR3 is TGTGCCAGCAGCCAGGGGAGTCCGGGAGGGGGTGAAGGCTACACCTTC.

The chain has TRBV29-1 and TRBJ2-1; 14 nucleotides match TRBD2. This CDR3 has 16 residues. Losses at the gene ends were 4 bases for V and 2 bases for J; bases not matched to a gene: 4. Per the germline V gene, CDR1 is SQVTM and CDR2 is ANQGSEA. CDR3 nucleotides: TGCAGCGTTGGGACTAGCGGGGGGCGCACCTACAATGAGCAGTTCTTC. As protein: CSVGTSGGRTYNEQFF.

J is TRBJ1-2 and V is TRBV15; tentatively, D is TRBD1 (5 bases). This CDR3 is built from 12 residues. Germline loops: CDR1 LNHNV, CDR2 YYDKDF (reference sequence). The V end lost 2 bases, the J end lost 8 bases, and 9 bases lay between the germline ends. In nucleotides, the CDR3 is TGTGCCACCAGCAGACCCGGGGGGGGCTACACCTTC. Its protein is CATSRPGGGYTF.

This chain connects TRBV11-3 to TRBJ2-5; 7 bases are a match to TRBD2. In germline, CDR1 is SGHNT, CDR2 YENEEA. V shed 5 bases and J 4 bases; nucleotides not matched to a gene: 4. The CDR3 contains 13 residues. Here the CDR3 reads CASSKTSRETQYF. The CDR3 region has the DNA TGTGCCAGCAGCAAGACTAGCCGAGAGACCCAGTACTTC.

The rearrangement joins TRBV6-6 to TRBJ1-1; possible D gene TRBD1, 6 bases. CDR1 is MNHNY, CDR2 SVGAGI, per germline (reference sequence). CDR3 size: 17 residues. Trimming pared 5 bases from V and 0 bases from J, leaving 19 bases between. The CDR3 loop is CASSRQTGNLMNTEAFF. For the CDR3, the DNA is TGTGCCAGCAGTCGCCAAACAGGGAACCTCATGAACACTGAAGCTTTCTTT.

This chain joins TRBV7-9 and TRBJ1-1; no definite D call. The germline V gene has CDR1 SEHNR and CDR2 FQNEAQ (reference sequence). The CDR3 sequence is 15 residues long. V gave up 3 bases and J gave up 1 base, with 12 bases separating them. Here the CDR3 reads CASSFPQTRNTEAFF. The CDR3 DNA reads TGTGCCAGCAGCTTTCCGCAAACGAGGAACACTGAAGCTTTCTTT.

The chain uses TRBV11-3 and TRBJ1-1; possible D gene TRBD1, 6 bases. Germline V gene sequence: CDR1 SGHNT, CDR2 YENEEA. This CDR3 spans 15 amino acids. The germline V and J ends were trimmed by 1 base and 0 bases, with 9 bases remaining between them. CDR3 loop: CASSLVTGLNTEAFF. Written as DNA, the CDR3 is TGTGCCAGCAGCTTAGTAACAGGGTTGAACACTGAAGCTTTCTTT.

The chain carries TRBV27 and TRBJ1-2; 7 bases are shared with TRBD1. CDR3 size: 12 residues. CDR1 and CDR2 (germline): MNHEY, SMNVEV (reference sequence). Trimming removed 5 bases from V and 8 bases from J; junction bases left unmatched: 5. CDR3 protein: CASSDQGGGYTF. The DNA of the CDR3 is TGTGCCAGCAGTGACCAGGGGGGAGGCTACACCTTC.

The V and J genes are TRBV7-9 and TRBJ1-6; TRBD1 matches 7 bases. Germline CDR1 is SEHNR and CDR2 is FQNEAQ (reference sequence). V was pared by 4 bases and J by 8 bases, with 14 bases of the junction left unmatched. CDR3 length: 17 amino acids. The CDR3 loop is CASSSRPGQNPYSPLHF. CDR3 coding DNA: TGTGCCAGCAGCTCACGCCCGGGACAGAATCCCTATTCACCCCTCCACTTT.

The V and J genes are TRBV5-4 and TRBJ1-1; D gene unclear. V was trimmed by 1 base and J by 3 bases, leaving 4 bases between them. The CDR3 totals 12 residues. Germline CDR1 SGHNT, CDR2 YYREEE (reference sequence). CDR3 loop: CASSLPDTEAFF. The CDR3 DNA reads TGTGCCAGCAGCTTGCCAGACACTGAAGCTTTCTTT.

This chain joins TRBV2 and TRBJ1-2; no clear D gene. CDR3 length equals 11 residues. Trimming removed 6 bases from V and 8 bases from J, with 10 bases in between. Per germline, CDR1 SNHLY and CDR2 FYNNEI. The CDR3: CASSVRSGYTF. The DNA of the CDR3 is TGTGCCAGCAGCGTCAGGTCGGGCTACACCTTC.

The V and J genes are TRBV9 and TRBJ2-1; 11 nucleotides match TRBD1. CDR3 length equals 15 residues. Looked up from germline, CDR1 is SGDLS and CDR2 is YYNGEE. V dropped 6 bases and J dropped 3; count of bases not matched to a gene: 5. CDR3 DNA: TGTGCCAGCAATCCGGGACAGGGGGACTACAATGAGCAGTTCTTC. As protein: CASNPGQGDYNEQFF.

This clone was counted many times. The chain carries TRBV6-2 or TRBV6-3 and TRBJ2-2; 7 bases line up with TRBD1. The CDR3 spans 14 residues. V trimming: 6 bases; J trimming: 4 bases; junction bases outside the gene matches: 5. Germline CDR1 MNHEY, CDR2 SVGEGT. The CDR3 region is CASSSYRGTGELFF. In nucleotides, the CDR3 is TGTGCCAGCAGCTCCTACAGGGGCACCGGGGAGCTGTTTTTT.

The chain joins TRBV3-1 (or the pseudogene TRBV3-2) to TRBJ2-2; the match to TRBD2 covers 15 bases. The CDR3 has 18 residues. Germline loops: CDR1 LGHDT, CDR2 YNNKEL (reference sequence). With 4 bases clipped from V and 6 bases from J, the junction kept 9 bases outside the gene matches. The CDR3 nucleotides are TGTGCCAGCAGCCCCGGACTAGCGGGGGGGATTTTGTCCGGGGAGCTGTTTTTT. Protein: CASSPGLAGGILSGELFF.

The chain has TRBV7-8 and TRBJ2-7; the D is unclear. V gave up 5 bases and J gave up 4 bases, with 15 bases separating them. The CDR3 runs to 14 residues. Looked up from germline, CDR1 is SGHVS and CDR2 is FQNEAQ. The chain's CDR3 is CASSRSGSPYEQYF. DNA for the CDR3: TGTGCCAGCAGCCGCTCCGGGTCTCCGTACGAGCAGTACTTC.

The rearrangement uses TRBV25-1 and TRBJ2-5; TRBD2 agrees at 9 bases. Germline V lookup: CDR1 MGHDK, CDR2 SYGVNS. CDR3 length: 13 residues. V shed 4 bases, J shed 5 bases, and the junction held 2 bases outside the gene matches. Here the CDR3 reads CASSGLAGETQYF. As DNA, the CDR3 is TGTGCCAGCAGTGGTCTAGCGGGGGAGACCCAGTACTTC.

The rearrangement uses TRBV7-9 and TRBJ2-3, with 8 bases aligning to TRBD2. The CDR3 is 16 residues long. The ends lost 1 base at V and 2 bases at J; junction bases unmatched: 5. Looked up from germline, CDR1 is SEHNR and CDR2 is FQNEAQ (reference sequence). The CDR3 sequence: CASSLGPAGDTDTQYF. CDR3 nucleotide sequence: TGTGCCAGCAGCTTAGGCCCAGCGGGGGACACAGATACGCAGTATTTT.

This rearrangement joins TRBV19 to TRBJ1-2; 7 bases fit TRBD1. The CDR3 sequence is 14 residues long. Trimming took 5 bases from V and 1 from J; bases not matched to a gene: 4. Looked up from germline, CDR1 is LNHDA and CDR2 is SQIVND (reference sequence). CDR3 DNA: TGTGCCAGTAGTCGGGACAGCTTTAACTATGGCTACACCTTC. Amino acid sequence: CASSRDSFNYGYTF.

A single count supports this clone. The chain recombines TRBV10-1 with TRBJ1-1; no clear D. Germline V lookup: CDR1 WNHNN, CDR2 SYGVQD (reference sequence). CDR3 length equals 13 residues. Trimming stripped 3 bases from V and 1 base from J, with 6 bases between. The CDR3 coding sequence is TGCGCCAGCAGTGAACAACAGAACACTGAAGCTTTCTTT. Its translation: CASSEQQNTEAFF.

V is TRBV12-3 or TRBV12-4 and J is TRBJ1-2; no definite D call. V shed 6 bases and J shed 5 bases, with 10 bases lying between them. CDR3 length equals 12 residues. The CDR3 loop reads CASSRAGYGYTF. The CDR3 region has the DNA TGTGCCAGCAGCCGAGCCGGGTATGGCTACACCTTC.

In its sample, this clone was seen once. The genes are TRBV10-3 and TRBJ2-5, with TRBD2 matching over 8 bases. After removal of 8 bases from V and 2 bases from J, the junction contained 10 bases not matched to a gene. The germline CDR1 and CDR2 sequences are ENHRY and SYGVKD. The CDR3 totals 15 residues. CDR3 coding DNA: TGTGCCATCGGAAAGGGGCGGGGGGAACAAGAGACCCAGTACTTC. This translates into CAIGKGRGEQETQYF.